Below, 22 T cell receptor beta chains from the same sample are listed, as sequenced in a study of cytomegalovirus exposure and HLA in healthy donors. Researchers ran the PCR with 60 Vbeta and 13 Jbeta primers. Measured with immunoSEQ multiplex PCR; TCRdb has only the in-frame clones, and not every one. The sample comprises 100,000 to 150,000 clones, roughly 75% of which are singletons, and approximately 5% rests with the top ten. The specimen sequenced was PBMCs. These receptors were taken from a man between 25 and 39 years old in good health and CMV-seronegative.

In DNA form, the CDR3 reads TGTGCCATCAGTGAGGTTGGGCCTAGCGGGAGTGGTGAGCAGTACTTC. Residues: CAISEVGPSGSGEQYF. The rearrangement joins TRBV10-3 to TRBJ2-7, with 10 nucleotides matching TRBD2. The ends lost 2 bases at V and 7 bases at J; junction bases unmatched: 11. The CDR3 runs 16 residues. The germline V gene has CDR1 ENHRY and CDR2 SYGVKD.

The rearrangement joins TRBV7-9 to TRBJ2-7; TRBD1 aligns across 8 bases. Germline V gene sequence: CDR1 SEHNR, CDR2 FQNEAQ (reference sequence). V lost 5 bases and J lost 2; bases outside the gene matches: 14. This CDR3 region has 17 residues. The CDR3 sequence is CASSPSPTGARPYEQYF. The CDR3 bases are TGTGCCAGCAGCCCGAGCCCGACAGGGGCCAGACCCTACGAGCAGTACTTC.

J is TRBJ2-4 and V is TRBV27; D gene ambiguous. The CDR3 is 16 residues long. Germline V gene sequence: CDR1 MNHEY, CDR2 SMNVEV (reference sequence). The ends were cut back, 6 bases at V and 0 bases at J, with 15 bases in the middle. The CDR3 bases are TGTGCCAGCAGACCCGGTAGTCCCCTAGCCAAAAACATTCAGTACTTC. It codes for CASRPGSPLAKNIQYF.

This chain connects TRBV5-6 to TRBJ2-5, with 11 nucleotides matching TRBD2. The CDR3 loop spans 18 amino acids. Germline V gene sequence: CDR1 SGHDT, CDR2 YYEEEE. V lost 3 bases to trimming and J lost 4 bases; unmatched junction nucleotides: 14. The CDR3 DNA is TGTGCCAGCAGCTCCTTACCGACTAGCGGGACCGATAGAGAGACCCAGTACTTC. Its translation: CASSSLPTSGTDRETQYF.

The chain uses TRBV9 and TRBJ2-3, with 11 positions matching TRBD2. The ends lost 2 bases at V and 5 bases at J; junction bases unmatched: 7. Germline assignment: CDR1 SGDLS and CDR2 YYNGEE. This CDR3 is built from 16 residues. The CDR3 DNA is TGTGCCAGCAGCGTTACCGGGACTAGCGGTTTAGATACGCAGTATTTT. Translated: CASSVTGTSGLDTQYF.

DNA for the CDR3: TGTGCCAGCAGTGTCTACAGGGGCGGTACTGAAGCTTTCTTT. It translates to CASSVYRGGTEAFF. The J gene is TRBJ1-1, the V gene TRBV28; 7 bases are a match to TRBD1. CDR1 is MDHEN and CDR2 is SYDVKM in the germline V gene. This CDR3 is built from 14 residues. V trimming: 5 bases; J trimming: 5 bases; junction bases outside the gene matches: 8. Full variable domain (remainder filled in from reference TRBV28 and TRBJ1-1): DVKVTQSSRYLVKRTGEKVFLECVQDMDHENMFWYRQDPGLGLRLIYFSYDVKMKEKGDIPEGYSVSREKKERFSLILESASTNQTSMYLCASSVYRGGTEAFFGQGTRLTVV.

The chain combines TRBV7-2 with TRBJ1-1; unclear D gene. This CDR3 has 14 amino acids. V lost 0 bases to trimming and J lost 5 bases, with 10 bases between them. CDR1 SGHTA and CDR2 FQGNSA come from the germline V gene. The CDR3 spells CASSLADSRTEAFF. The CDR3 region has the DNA TGTGCCAGCAGCTTAGCAGATAGCCGGACTGAAGCTTTCTTT.

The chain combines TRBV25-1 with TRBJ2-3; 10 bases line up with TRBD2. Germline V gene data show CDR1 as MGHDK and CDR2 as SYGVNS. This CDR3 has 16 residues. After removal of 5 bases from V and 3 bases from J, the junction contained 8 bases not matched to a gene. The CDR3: CASSKSGGASTDTQYF. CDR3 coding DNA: TGTGCCAGCAGTAAAAGCGGGGGGGCCTCTACAGATACGCAGTATTTT.

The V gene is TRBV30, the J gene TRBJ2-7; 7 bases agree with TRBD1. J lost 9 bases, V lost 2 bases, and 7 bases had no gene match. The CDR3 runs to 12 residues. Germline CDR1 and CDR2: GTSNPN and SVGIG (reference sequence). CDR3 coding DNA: TGTGCCTGGAGTCCTAAGGGACAGCGGCAGTACTTC. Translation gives CAWSPKGQRQYF. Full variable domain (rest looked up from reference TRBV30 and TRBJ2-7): SQTIHQWPATLVQPVGSPLSLECTVEGTSNPNLYWYRQAAGRGLQLLFYSVGIGQISSEVPQNLSASRPQDRQFILSSKKLLLSDSGFYLCAWSPKGQRQYFGPGTRLTVT.

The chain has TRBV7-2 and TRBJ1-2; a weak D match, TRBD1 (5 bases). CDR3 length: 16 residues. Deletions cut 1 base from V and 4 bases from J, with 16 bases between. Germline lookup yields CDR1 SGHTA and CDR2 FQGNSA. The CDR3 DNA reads TGTGCCAGCAGCTTAGAGGCCCCCGCCGGGGGCTATGGCTACACCTTC. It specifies CASSLEAPAGGYGYTF.

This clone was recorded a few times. The CDR3 spells CASSYSSGAGRELFF. The CDR3 DNA sequence: TGTGCCAGCAGTTACTCGTCAGGGGCCGGGAGGGAGCTGTTTTTT. This rearrangement joins TRBV6-6 to TRBJ2-2, with D perhaps TRBD1 (6 bases). Germline CDR1 and CDR2: MNHNY and SVGAGI (reference sequence). The CDR3 is 15 amino acids. The V gene lost 0 bases and the J gene lost 9 bases, with 14 bases spanning the gap.

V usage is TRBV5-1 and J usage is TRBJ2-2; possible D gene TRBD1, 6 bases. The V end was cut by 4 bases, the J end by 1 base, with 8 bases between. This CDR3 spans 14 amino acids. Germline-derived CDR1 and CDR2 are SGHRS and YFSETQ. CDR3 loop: CASSTRGNTGELFF. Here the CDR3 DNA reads TGCGCCAGCAGCACCAGGGGGAACACCGGGGAGCTGTTTTTT.

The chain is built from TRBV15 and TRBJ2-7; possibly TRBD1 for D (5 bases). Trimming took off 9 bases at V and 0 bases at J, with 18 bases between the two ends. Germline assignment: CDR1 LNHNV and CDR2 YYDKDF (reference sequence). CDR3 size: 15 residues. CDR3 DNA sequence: TGTGCCACTTCCGGCTTCACAGGTAGCTCCTACGAGCAGTACTTC. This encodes CATSGFTGSSYEQYF.

The CDR3 reads CASSIPTGTDEKLFF. The CDR3 DNA sequence: TGTGCCAGCAGCATCCCGACAGGGACTGACGAAAAACTGTTTTTT. The chain is built from TRBV7-9 and TRBJ1-4; 7 bases are shared with TRBD1. The ends lost 5 bases at V and 8 bases at J; junction bases unmatched: 11. Germline V gene lookup returns CDR1 SEHNR and CDR2 FQNEAQ (reference sequence). This CDR3 region has 15 residues.

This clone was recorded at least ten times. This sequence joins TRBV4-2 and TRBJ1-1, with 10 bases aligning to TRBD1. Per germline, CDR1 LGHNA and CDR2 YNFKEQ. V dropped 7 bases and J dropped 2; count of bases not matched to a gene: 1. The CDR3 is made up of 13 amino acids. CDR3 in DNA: TGTGCCAGCAAGACAGGGGGCAACACTGAAGCTTTCTTT. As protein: CASKTGGNTEAFF.

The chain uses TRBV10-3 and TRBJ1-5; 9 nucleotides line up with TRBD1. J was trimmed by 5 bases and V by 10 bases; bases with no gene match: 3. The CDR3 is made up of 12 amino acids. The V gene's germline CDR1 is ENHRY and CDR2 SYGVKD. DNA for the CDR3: TGTGCCAGCCGGGACAGGGATCAGCCCCAGCATTTT. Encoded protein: CASRDRDQPQHF.

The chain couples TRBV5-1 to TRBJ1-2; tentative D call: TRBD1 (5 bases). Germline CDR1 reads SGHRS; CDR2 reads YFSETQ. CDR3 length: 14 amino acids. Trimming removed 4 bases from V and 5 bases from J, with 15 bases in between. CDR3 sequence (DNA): TGCGCCAGCAGCCCAGAAGGGGAGGTTTATGGCTACACCTTC. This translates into CASSPEGEVYGYTF.

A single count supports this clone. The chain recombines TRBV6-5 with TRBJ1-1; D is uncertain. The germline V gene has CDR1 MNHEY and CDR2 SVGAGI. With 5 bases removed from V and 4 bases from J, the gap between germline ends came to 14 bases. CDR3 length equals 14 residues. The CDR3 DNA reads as TGTGCCAGCAGTATCCAGGCTGCGGGCACTGAAGCTTTCTTT. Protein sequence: CASSIQAAGTEAFF.

The CDR3 DNA follows: TGTGCCAGCAGCTTATACAGCTCCTCCTACGAGCAGTACTTC. Its translation: CASSLYSSSYEQYF. The V and J genes are TRBV7-2 and TRBJ2-5; D is undetermined. The DNA end is more similar to TRBJ2-7, so the J call may be wrong. The CDR3 covers 14 residues. The germline V gene has CDR1 SGHTA and CDR2 FQGNSA.

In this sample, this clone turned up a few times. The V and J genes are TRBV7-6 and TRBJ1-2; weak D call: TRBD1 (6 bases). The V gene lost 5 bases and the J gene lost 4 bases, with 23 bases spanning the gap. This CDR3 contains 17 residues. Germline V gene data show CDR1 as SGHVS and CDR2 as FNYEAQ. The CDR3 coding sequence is TGTGCCAGCAGCAGCCGGGACATTTCAGGGACCGCCTATGGCTACACCTTC. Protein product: CASSSRDISGTAYGYTF.

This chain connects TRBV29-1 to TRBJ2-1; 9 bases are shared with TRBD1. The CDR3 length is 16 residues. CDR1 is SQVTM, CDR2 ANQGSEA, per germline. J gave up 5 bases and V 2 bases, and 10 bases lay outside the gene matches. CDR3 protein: CSVEFDRGWTHNEQFF. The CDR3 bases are TGCAGCGTTGAATTCGACAGGGGGTGGACACACAATGAGCAGTTCTTC.

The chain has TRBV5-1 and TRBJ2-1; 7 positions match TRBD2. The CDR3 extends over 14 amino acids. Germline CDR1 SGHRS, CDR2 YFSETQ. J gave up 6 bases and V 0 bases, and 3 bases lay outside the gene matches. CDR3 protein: CASSLATGGNEQFF. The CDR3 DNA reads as TGCGCCAGCAGCTTGGCCACGGGGGGCAATGAGCAGTTCTTC.